This T cell receptor (beta chain) stems from a study of T-cell reconstitution after alpha-beta-depleted transplantation in children (dated by TCRdb to between 2015 and 2016). At the level of the whole study: The study quantitatively tracked T-cell immune reconstitution after TCRalphabeta/CD19-depleted allogeneic hematopoietic cell transplantation in children using TCR repertoire profiling.

The CDR3 holds 16 amino acids from the cysteine to the phenylalanine. Just CDR3 DNA is preserved here, 48 bases in frame from base 1. The germline ends are 18 bases apart after V is trimmed by 2 bases and J by 6 bases. The protocol used for the library was PCR. TCRdb lists the instrument as Illumina HiSeq 2500. TCR libraries were prepared with molecular barcoding, using unique molecular identifiers to normalize TCRbeta repertoire quantification. TCRdb's own reprocessing of the public reads used fastp at Q25 and MiXCR and kept productive beta chains. Rows merge per CDR3 protein into single entries with the most common DNA and genes. The sample yields hundreds of thousands of distinct CDR3 sequences; under 9.5% were counted once. The biggest ten clones account for 5.5% to 8% of the sample. This clonotype occurred many times. Its cognate antigen has yet to be identified. No qualities accompany the bases; no much larger clone lies one base away.

This chain is built from TRBV12-3 or TRBV12-4 and TRBJ2-3; TRBD1 is perhaps the D gene, given 6 matching bases. This sequence was found in a human donor who donated a stem cell graft to a child with acute lymphoblastic leukemia. The material sequenced was PBMCs from the stem cell graft donor, taken from the stem cell graft. The DNA is as follows: TGTGCCAGCAGTTTACCCTACAGGGATTCGAGTGATACGCAGTATTTT. Its amino acids are CASSLPYRDSSDTQYF.